This T cell receptor beta chain is drawn from a study of OX40 agonist ivuxolimab in advanced cancers. Overall study results and limits: Also showing low normalized T-cell clonal expansion were some of the nonresponders.

Details on this clone: Its antigen is unknown.

Germline-derived CDR1 and CDR2 are MNHNS and SASEGT. The CDR3 runs to 14 residues. With 8 bases clipped from V and 9 bases from J, the junction kept 6 bases outside the gene matches. Clones were sequenced by immunoSEQ multiplex PCR, and TCRdb holds only the in-frame ones, with some missing. This sample has 21,000 or so clones, with around nine tenths found just once. The J gene is TRBJ1-6, the V gene TRBV6-1; 11 nucleotides match TRBD1. The clonotype comes from an adult with an advanced solid tumor such as melanoma, head and neck, liver or kidney cancer. Specimen: CD4+ or CD8+ T cells sorted from blood, collected in a trial of the OX40 agonist ivuxolimab. The DNA for the CDR3 is TGTGCCAGCGAATGGGACAGGGGGTTTTCACCCCTCCACTTT. The encoded protein is CASEWDRGFSPLHF.